Presented here are 30 T cell receptor beta chains from one specimen sequenced in a study of cytomegalovirus exposure and HLA in healthy donors. Vbeta (60) and Jbeta (13) primers were used in the PCR. Assay: immunoSEQ multiplex PCR; the TCRdb copy retains only in-frame clones and omits some. The profile covers 85,000 to 100,000 clones, with roughly nine tenths appearing a single time and roughly 9.2% taken by the ten largest. The sequencing input was PBMCs. The receptors stem from a man aged 25 to 40 in good health and CMV-seropositive.

V and J are TRBV4-1 and TRBJ1-5, with D perhaps matching TRBD1 (6 bases). The CDR3 has 15 amino acids. V lost 2 bases, J lost 5 bases, and 13 bases lay in between. The V gene's germline CDR1 is MGHRA and CDR2 YSYEKL. The CDR3 here is CASSQLTGGDQPQHF. Written as DNA, the CDR3 is TGCGCCAGCAGCCAACTCACGGGGGGCGATCAGCCCCAGCATTTT.

The chain joins TRBV27 to TRBJ2-7; TRBD2 matches at 10 bases. Germline V gene sequence: CDR1 MNHEY, CDR2 SMNVEV (reference sequence). The length of the CDR3 is 15 residues. J gave up 4 bases and V 0 bases, and 3 bases lay outside the gene matches. CDR3 nucleotides: TGTGCCAGCAGTTTATCACCTAGCGGGAGTTACGAGCAGTACTTC. It yields the protein CASSLSPSGSYEQYF.

This clone was seen a few times. V gene TRBV9 combines with J gene TRBJ2-3, with 14 bases lining up with TRBD2. Germline trimming cut 4 bases from V and 8 bases from J; bases unmatched to any gene: 6. The CDR3 extends over 15 amino acids. Germline CDR1 is SGDLS and CDR2 is YYNGEE. In DNA, the CDR3 is TGTGCCAGCAGCAAGGGACTAGCGGGAGAGGGTACGCAGTATTTT. It is translated as CASSKGLAGEGTQYF.

The V gene is TRBV2, the J gene TRBJ2-5; 7 bases match TRBD1. Germline assignment: CDR1 SNHLY and CDR2 FYNNEI. The CDR3 is 13 residues long. Trimming removed 7 bases from V and 2 bases from J; junction bases left unmatched: 4. CDR3 loop: CASTWTGQETQYF. The DNA of the CDR3 is TGTGCCAGCACCTGGACAGGACAAGAGACCCAGTACTTC.

This clone has just one count. V is TRBV6-5 and J is TRBJ2-5; 7 nucleotides align to TRBD1. TRBJ2-7 matches the DNA end more closely, so the J call is doubtful. This CDR3 has 14 residues. CDR1 is MNHEY and CDR2 is SVGAGI in the germline V gene. In nucleotides, the CDR3 is TGTGCCAGCAGTTACGGGACAGCGTCCTACGAGCAGTACTTC. Encoded protein: CASSYGTASYEQYF.

The CDR3 DNA reads TGTGCCGCGCGTAGTTCCCTCTACGAGCAGTACTTC. It codes for CAARSSLYEQYF. The chain links TRBV27 to TRBJ2-7; D gene ambiguous. Looked up from germline, CDR1 is MNHEY and CDR2 is SMNVEV (reference sequence). V was cut by 11 bases and J by 3 bases, with 14 bases left in between. CDR3 length: 12 residues.

This clone occurred a few times. This chain connects TRBV4-1 to TRBJ1-5; D may be TRBD1 (6 bases). Trimming removed 4 bases from V and 0 bases from J, with 16 bases in between. This CDR3 is 17 amino acids long. Germline V gene lookup returns CDR1 MGHRA and CDR2 YSYEKL. The CDR3 DNA follows: TGCGCCAGCAGCCTCAACCACGGGACACATAGCAATCAGCCCCAGCATTTT. It is translated as CASSLNHGTHSNQPQHF.

The chain couples TRBV11-2 to TRBJ2-1, with 7 bases identical to TRBD2. Per germline, CDR1 SGHAT and CDR2 FQNNGV. CDR3 length: 14 residues. V was pared by 0 bases and J by 9 bases, with 5 bases of the junction left unmatched. The CDR3 sequence is CASSLEPSGVEQFF. The CDR3 nucleotides are TGTGCCAGCAGCTTAGAACCTAGCGGCGTTGAGCAGTTCTTC. Together with reference TRBV11-2 and TRBJ2-1, the CDR3 gives the full variable domain: EAGVAQSPRYKIIEKRQSVAFWCNPISGHATLYWYQQILGQGPKLLIQFQNNGVVDDSQLPKDRFSAERLKGVDSTLKIQPAKLEDSAVYLCASSLEPSGVEQFFGPGTRLTVL.

The chain links TRBV28 to TRBJ2-1; 13 bases match TRBD2. The CDR3 runs 17 residues. V was pared by 0 bases and J by 7 bases, with 6 bases of the junction left unmatched. CDR1 MDHEN and CDR2 SYDVKM come from the germline V gene. This CDR3 reads CASSLWWTSGRWNEQFF. CDR3 in DNA: TGTGCCAGCAGTTTATGGTGGACTAGCGGGAGATGGAATGAGCAGTTCTTC.

The chain is built from TRBV10-2 and TRBJ2-2; 8 bases are a match to TRBD2. The germline V gene has CDR1 WSHSY and CDR2 SAAADI. J was trimmed by 5 bases and V by 7 bases; bases with no gene match: 9. The CDR3 extends over 15 amino acids. The CDR3 reads CASNDGTSETGELFF. The DNA for the CDR3 is TGCGCCAGCAATGACGGGACTAGTGAAACCGGGGAGCTGTTTTTT.

V and J are TRBV10-3 and TRBJ2-7; the match to TRBD1 covers 8 bases. The length of the CDR3 is 15 residues. V lost 0 bases, J lost 5 bases, and 6 bases stayed unmatched. CDR1 is ENHRY and CDR2 is SYGVKD in the germline V gene. This CDR3 reads CAISESRTGSHEQYF. The CDR3 DNA sequence: TGTGCCATCAGTGAGTCTAGGACAGGGTCCCACGAGCAGTACTTC.

Concerning this clone itself: This sample also contains other DNA sequences that code for the same CDR3. The rearrangement uses TRBV6-1 and TRBJ1-2; TRBD1 might be the D (6 bases). The germline CDR1 and CDR2 sequences are MNHNS and SASEGT. This CDR3 comprises 16 residues. Trimming shortened V by 0 bases and J by 4 bases, and 15 bases separated the two germline ends. The CDR3 sequence is CASSEALLGDIYGYTF. CDR3 coding DNA: TGTGCCAGCAGTGAAGCGCTTCTGGGGGACATCTATGGCTACACCTTC.

The chain employs TRBV2 and TRBJ2-3; D ambiguous. The CDR3 spans 12 residues. Germline CDR1 SNHLY, CDR2 FYNNEI. V gave up 8 bases and J gave up 6 bases, with 12 bases separating them. In DNA form, the CDR3 reads TGTGCCAGCCTTGTACCGGTGGATACGCAGTATTTT. Amino acid sequence: CASLVPVDTQYF.

This chain connects TRBV28 to TRBJ2-5; D remains unclear. The ends were cut back, 2 bases at V and 4 bases at J, with 14 bases in the middle. Per the germline V gene, CDR1 is MDHEN and CDR2 is SYDVKM. The CDR3 length is 15 residues. The CDR3 nucleotides read TGTGCCAGCAGTTTACCCGAGGTGATGGGAGAGACCCAGTACTTC. Translating it yields CASSLPEVMGETQYF.

V gene TRBV4-1 combines with J gene TRBJ1-4; D is uncertain. Germline V gene data show CDR1 as MGHRA and CDR2 as YSYEKL. Trimming removed 0 bases from V and 0 bases from J, with 8 bases in between. The CDR3 covers 16 residues. CDR3 DNA: TGCGCCAGCAGCCAAGAATCCGCGGCAACTAATGAAAAACTGTTTTTT. It translates to CASSQESAATNEKLFF.

CDR3 sequence: CASSPTQGPSYEQYF. Written as DNA, the CDR3 is TGTGCCAGCAGCCCAACGCAGGGCCCGTCTTACGAGCAGTACTTC. V is TRBV4-2 and J is TRBJ2-5; TRBD1 is a possible D gene (5 bases). The J call is in doubt because the DNA end fits TRBJ2-7 better. The CDR3 totals 15 residues. CDR1 and CDR2 (germline): LGHNA, YNFKEQ.

This chain joins TRBV10-3 and TRBJ1-3; a possible D gene is TRBD1 (6 bases). Germline CDR1 is ENHRY and CDR2 is SYGVKD. This CDR3 has 16 residues. V gave up 0 bases and J gave up 3 bases, with 12 bases separating them. The CDR3 is CAISESRGSFGNTIYF. CDR3 nucleotide sequence: TGTGCCATCAGTGAGTCGAGGGGGAGCTTTGGAAACACCATATATTTT.

The chain carries TRBV19 and TRBJ2-5, with 7 bases lining up with TRBD2. J gave up 2 bases and V 3 bases, and 12 bases lay outside the gene matches. CDR1 and CDR2 from the germline V gene are LNHDA and SQIVND (reference sequence). The CDR3 is 17 amino acids. The CDR3 protein is CASSIWEGIPGQETQYF. Written as DNA, the CDR3 is TGTGCCAGTAGTATTTGGGAGGGGATCCCCGGACAAGAGACCCAGTACTTC.

The rearrangement uses TRBV27 and TRBJ2-1; 10 bases line up with TRBD2. With 7 bases clipped from V and 2 bases from J, the junction kept 8 bases outside the gene matches. The CDR3 extends over 16 amino acids. Per germline, CDR1 MNHEY and CDR2 SMNVEV (reference sequence). CDR3 DNA: TGTGCCAGCACTAGCGGGAGTGGAACCACCTACAATGAGCAGTTCTTC. Translating it yields CASTSGSGTTYNEQFF.

This chain joins TRBV30 and TRBJ2-5; 7 positions match TRBD2. The germline gives CDR1 GTSNPN, CDR2 SVGIG (reference sequence). This CDR3 is 14 amino acids long. Trimming at V came to 0 bases and at J to 4 bases, leaving 5 bases not matched to a gene. The CDR3 loop reads CAWSVRGVGETQYF. The DNA for the CDR3 is TGTGCCTGGAGTGTACGGGGGGTCGGAGAGACCCAGTACTTC.

V usage is TRBV5-4 and J usage is TRBJ2-5; 14 bases agree with TRBD2. With 4 bases clipped from V and 4 bases from J, the junction kept 3 bases outside the gene matches. Germline CDR1 and CDR2: SGHNT and YYREEE (reference sequence). There are 15 residues in the CDR3. CDR3 region: CASSRTSGRSETQYF. For the CDR3, the DNA is TGTGCCAGCAGCCGGACTAGCGGGAGGTCAGAGACCCAGTACTTC.

The chain recombines TRBV2 with TRBJ2-5, with D maybe TRBD1 (5 bases). CDR1 and CDR2 from the germline V gene are SNHLY and FYNNEI. The CDR3 consists of 14 residues. V lost 9 bases and J 2 bases, leaving 16 bases between the germline ends. CDR3 protein: CARSFGQGQETQYF. CDR3 DNA sequence: TGTGCCAGGAGTTTCGGGCAGGGTCAAGAGACCCAGTACTTC.

The V and J genes are TRBV19 and TRBJ1-1; 7 bases are shared with TRBD1. Germline CDR1 reads LNHDA; CDR2 reads SQIVND (reference sequence). Germline trimming cut 4 bases from V and 6 bases from J; bases unmatched to any gene: 8. There are 14 residues in the CDR3. Here the CDR3 DNA reads TGTGCCAGTAGTACCCGACAGGGTATCGCTGAAGCTTTCTTT. Protein: CASSTRQGIAEAFF.

The genes are TRBV28 and TRBJ2-5; TRBD1 matches 8 bases. The CDR3 sequence is 15 residues long. The J segment lost 4 bases and the V segment lost 6 bases, leaving 10 bases of the junction unmatched. CDR1 and CDR2 from the germline V gene are MDHEN and SYDVKM. The CDR3 DNA is TGTGCCAGCAGCAGTGGACAGGGAGTCTCAGAGACCCAGTACTTC. This codes for CASSSGQGVSETQYF.

The chain joins TRBV19 to TRBJ2-1, with TRBD1 matching over 8 bases. The CDR3 runs 16 residues. V lost 4 bases and J lost 5; bases outside the gene matches: 10. Germline values: CDR1 LNHDA, CDR2 SQIVND (reference sequence). The CDR3 spells CASSSPRDRLDNEQFF. The CDR3 coding sequence is TGTGCCAGTAGTAGCCCCCGGGACAGGCTGGACAATGAGCAGTTCTTC. The full variable domain, in which reference TRBV19 and TRBJ2-1 provide the parts outside the CDR3, is DGGITQSPKYLFRKEGQNVTLSCEQNLNHDAMYWYRQDPGQGLRLIYYSQIVNDFQKGDIAEGYSVSREKKESFPLTVTSAQKNPTAFYLCASSSPRDRLDNEQFFGPGTRLTVL.

This chain joins TRBV9 and TRBJ2-5, with 9 bases fitting TRBD2. The CDR3 has 16 residues. The germline gives CDR1 SGDLS, CDR2 YYNGEE. Trimming took 0 bases from V and 2 from J; bases not matched to a gene: 5. DNA for the CDR3: TGTGCCAGCAGCGTAGGGGCTAGCGGGGCTCAAGAGACCCAGTACTTC. It encodes CASSVGASGAQETQYF.

The rearrangement links TRBV5-1 to TRBJ2-3; a weak D match, TRBD1 (5 bases). The length of the CDR3 is 14 residues. The germline V and J ends were trimmed by 7 bases and 3 bases, with 15 bases remaining between them. The germline CDR1 and CDR2 sequences are SGHRS and YFSETQ. The CDR3 protein is CASELGDWTDTQYF. The CDR3 DNA reads TGCGCCAGCGAGCTAGGGGATTGGACAGATACGCAGTATTTT.

The chain joins TRBV28 to TRBJ2-1, with 10 bases matching TRBD1. V lost 5 bases to trimming and J lost 4 bases; unmatched junction nucleotides: 5. Germline CDR1 and CDR2: MDHEN and SYDVKM. The CDR3 covers 15 residues. This chain's CDR3 is CASSPWDRGYNEQFF. The DNA for the CDR3 is TGTGCCAGCAGTCCATGGGACAGGGGATACAATGAGCAGTTCTTC.

The chain is built from TRBV29-1 and TRBJ2-7; 8 positions agree with TRBD2. After removal of 6 bases from V and 2 bases from J, the junction contained 3 bases not matched to a gene. The germline gives CDR1 SQVTM, CDR2 ANQGSEA. The CDR3 spans 12 residues. The CDR3 coding sequence is TGCAGCGTCGGGGGGGCCCCCTACGAGCAGTACTTC. Translation: CSVGGAPYEQYF.

This chain joins TRBV6-4 and TRBJ2-2, with 9 nucleotides matching TRBD1. The CDR3 sequence is 18 residues long. J was trimmed by 3 bases and V by 5 bases; bases with no gene match: 13. The germline gives CDR1 MRHNA, CDR2 SNTAGT. CDR3 sequence (DNA): TGTGCCAGCAGTCAATTCCCGACAGGGGGAGTCGACACCGGGGAGCTGTTTTTT. Amino acids: CASSQFPTGGVDTGELFF.